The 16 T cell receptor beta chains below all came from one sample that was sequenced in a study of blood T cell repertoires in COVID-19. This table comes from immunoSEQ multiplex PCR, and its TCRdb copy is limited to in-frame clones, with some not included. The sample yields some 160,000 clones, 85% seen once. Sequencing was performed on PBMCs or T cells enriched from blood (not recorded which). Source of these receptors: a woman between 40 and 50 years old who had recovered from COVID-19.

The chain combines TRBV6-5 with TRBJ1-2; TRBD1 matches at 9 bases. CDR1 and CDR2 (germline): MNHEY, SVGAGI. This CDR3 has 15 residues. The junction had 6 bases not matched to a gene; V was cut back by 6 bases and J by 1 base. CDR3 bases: TGTGCCAGCAGCCTTACAGGGGGCAGTAACTATGGCTACACCTTC. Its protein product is CASSLTGGSNYGYTF.

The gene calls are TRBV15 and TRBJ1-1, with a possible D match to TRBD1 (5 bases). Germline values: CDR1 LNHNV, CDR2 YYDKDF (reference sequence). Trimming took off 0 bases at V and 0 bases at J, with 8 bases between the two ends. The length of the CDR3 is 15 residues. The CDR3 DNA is TGTGCCACCAGCAGAGATCTAGGGGTGAACACTGAAGCTTTCTTT. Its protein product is CATSRDLGVNTEAFF.

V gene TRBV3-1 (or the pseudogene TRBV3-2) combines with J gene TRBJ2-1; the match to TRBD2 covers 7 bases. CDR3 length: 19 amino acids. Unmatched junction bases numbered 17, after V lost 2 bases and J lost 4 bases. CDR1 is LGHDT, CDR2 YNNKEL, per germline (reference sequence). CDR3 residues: CASSQRWGRATSPYNEQFF. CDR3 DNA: TGTGCCAGCAGCCAAAGATGGGGGAGGGCTACAAGTCCTTACAATGAGCAGTTCTTC.

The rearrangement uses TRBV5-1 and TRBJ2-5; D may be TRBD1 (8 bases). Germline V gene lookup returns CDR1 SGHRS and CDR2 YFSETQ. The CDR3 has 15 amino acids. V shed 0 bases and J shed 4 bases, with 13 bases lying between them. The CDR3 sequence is CASSLEQGGRETQYF. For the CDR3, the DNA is TGCGCCAGCAGCTTGGAACAGGGGGGGCGAGAGACCCAGTACTTC.

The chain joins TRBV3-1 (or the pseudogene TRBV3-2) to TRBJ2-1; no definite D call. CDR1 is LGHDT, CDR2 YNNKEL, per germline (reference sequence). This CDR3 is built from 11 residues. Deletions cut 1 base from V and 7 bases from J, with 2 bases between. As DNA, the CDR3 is TGTGCCAGCAGCCAAGCAAATGAGCAGTTCTTC. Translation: CASSQANEQFF.

The CDR3 reads CAWTLLRDRGRGYTF. The CDR3 DNA follows: TGTGCCTGGACCCTACTCCGGGACAGGGGGCGAGGCTACACCTTC. The rearrangement joins TRBV30 to TRBJ1-2; 12 bases fit TRBD1. The CDR3 is 15 residues long. V dropped 4 bases and J dropped 8; count of bases not matched to a gene: 11. Germline-derived CDR1 and CDR2 are GTSNPN and SVGIG (reference sequence).

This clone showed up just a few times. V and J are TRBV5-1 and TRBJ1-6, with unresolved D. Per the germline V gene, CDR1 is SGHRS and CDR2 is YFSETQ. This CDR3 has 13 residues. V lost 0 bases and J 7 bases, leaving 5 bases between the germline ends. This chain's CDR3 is CASSLERNSPLHF. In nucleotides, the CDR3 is TGCGCCAGCAGCTTGGAGAGGAATTCACCCCTCCACTTT.

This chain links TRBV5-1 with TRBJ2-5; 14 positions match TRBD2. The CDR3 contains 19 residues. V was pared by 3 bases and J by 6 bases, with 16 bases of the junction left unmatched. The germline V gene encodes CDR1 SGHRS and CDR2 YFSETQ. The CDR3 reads CASSSPGTSGGNTKKTQYF. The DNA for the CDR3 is TGCGCCAGCAGCTCCCCCGGGACTAGCGGGGGAAACACCAAGAAGACCCAGTACTTC.

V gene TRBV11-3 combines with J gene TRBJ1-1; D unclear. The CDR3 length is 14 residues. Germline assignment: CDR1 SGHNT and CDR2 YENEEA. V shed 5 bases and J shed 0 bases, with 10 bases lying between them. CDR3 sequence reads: CASSLRGMNTEAFF. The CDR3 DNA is TGTGCCAGCAGCCTTAGAGGGATGAACACTGAAGCTTTCTTT.

CDR3 DNA: TGTGCCACCAGCAGGACGAGCGGGAGTCGACACAATGAGCAGTTCTTC. The encoded protein is CATSRTSGSRHNEQFF. The genes are TRBV15 and TRBJ2-1, with 8 nucleotides matching TRBD2. The junction had 9 bases not matched to a gene; V was cut back by 3 bases and J by 5 bases. CDR1 is LNHNV, CDR2 YYDKDF, per germline (reference sequence). The CDR3 runs 16 residues.

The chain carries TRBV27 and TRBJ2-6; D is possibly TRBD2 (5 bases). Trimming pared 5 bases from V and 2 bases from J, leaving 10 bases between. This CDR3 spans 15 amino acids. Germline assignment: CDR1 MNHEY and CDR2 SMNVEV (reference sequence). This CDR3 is CASSRSGTGANVLTF. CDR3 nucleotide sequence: TGTGCCAGCAGTCGGAGCGGTACTGGGGCCAACGTCCTGACTTTC.

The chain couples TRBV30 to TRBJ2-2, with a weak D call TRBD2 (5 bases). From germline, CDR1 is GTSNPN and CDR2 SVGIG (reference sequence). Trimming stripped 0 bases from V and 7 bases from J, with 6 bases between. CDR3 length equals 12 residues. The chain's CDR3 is CAWSVRGGELFF. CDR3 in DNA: TGTGCCTGGAGTGTACGGGGCGGGGAGCTGTTTTTT.

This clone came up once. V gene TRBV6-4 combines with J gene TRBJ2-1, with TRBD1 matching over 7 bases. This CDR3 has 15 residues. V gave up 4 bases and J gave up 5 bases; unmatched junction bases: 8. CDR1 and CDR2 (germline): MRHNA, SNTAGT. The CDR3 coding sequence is TGTGCCAGCAGTGGGGGACAGAATCTCGACAATGAGCAGTTCTTC. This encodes CASSGGQNLDNEQFF.

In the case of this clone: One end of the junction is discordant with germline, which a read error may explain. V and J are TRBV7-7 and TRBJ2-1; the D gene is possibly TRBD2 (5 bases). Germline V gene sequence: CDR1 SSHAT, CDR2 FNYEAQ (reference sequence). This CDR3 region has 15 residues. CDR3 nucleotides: TGTGCTAGCAGCGAACTGACCCGGGGTATGGATGAGCAGTTCTTC. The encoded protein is CASSELTRGMDEQFF.

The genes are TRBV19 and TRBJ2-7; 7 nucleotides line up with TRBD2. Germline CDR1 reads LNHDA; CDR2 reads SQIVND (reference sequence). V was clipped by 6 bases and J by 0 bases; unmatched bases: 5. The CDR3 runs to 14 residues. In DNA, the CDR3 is TGTGCCAGTAGGAGCGGGGTGAGCTCCTACGAGCAGTACTTC. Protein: CASRSGVSSYEQYF.

The CDR3 loop reads CASSQGVGGYGKNGYTF. The CDR3 nucleotides read TGTGCCAGCAGCCAAGGGGTAGGAGGATATGGCAAGAATGGCTACACCTTC. V usage is TRBV14 and J usage is TRBJ1-2; no reliable D call. CDR1 and CDR2 from the germline V gene are SGHDN and FVKESK. Trimming removed 1 base from V and 6 bases from J, with 21 bases in between. This CDR3 is 17 amino acids long.